A selection of T cell receptor beta chains follows, all from one sample in a study of CD8 T cells in Susac syndrome. TCRdb reprocessed the immunoSEQ multiplex PCR reads via MiXCR and lists one record per CDR3 protein. Of about 180,000 distinct CDR3 sequences listed, roughly 95% are singletons. Sequencing input: CD4+ T cells from PBMCs. These receptors were obtained from a human donor with multiple sclerosis. Both conserved end residues are trimmed from each CDR3.

V: TRBV5-6; CDR3: ASSLGGGPGANVLT
V: TRBV20-1; CDR3: SAGGRQWGQPQH
V: TRBV5-1; CDR3: ASSWGYEQF
V: TRBV20-1; CDR3: SARAGTTNGSYNEQF
V: TRBV13; CDR3: ASSLGRASTDTQY
V: TRBV6-5; CDR3: ASSPSGTGRETQY
V: TRBV6-5; CDR3: ASRPGSNYGYT
V: TRBV7-9; CDR3: ASSASGTHGTEAF
V: TRBV9; CDR3: ASSGYGGEYNEQF
V: TRBV7-9; CDR3: ANDQGVGEKLF
V: TRBV5-1; CDR3: ASSFNGGDSPLH
V: TRBV10-3; CDR3: AISEQSNSETQY
V: TRBV20-1; CDR3: SARDRVQMNTEAF
V: TRBV12-3/TRBV12-4; CDR3: ASSLGSLVPEAF
V: TRBV12-3/TRBV12-4; CDR3: ASSFGRDRGYT
V: TRBV6-5; CDR3: ASSIPS
V: TRBV5-4; CDR3: ASSSPGRRTYEQY
V: TRBV11-1; CDR3: ASSPDLWTRQETQY
V: TRBV4-1; CDR3: ASSQWRWETQY
V: TRBV29-1; CDR3: SAGGGGGSSRQY
V: TRBV25-1; CDR3: ATQGAGNQPQH
V: TRBV2; CDR3: ASNDKTYEQY
V: TRBV25-1; CDR3: ASSEGTEAF
V: TRBV29-1; CDR3: SVDPTGMNTEAF
V: TRBV9; CDR3: ASSGQGGREKLF
V: TRBV7-2; CDR3: ASSSGQGGFYEQY
V: TRBV5-4; CDR3: ASSLKGWYGYT